The rows below give T cell receptor beta chains drawn from one sample of a study of beta chain features in type 1 diabetes. Generated by immunoSEQ multiplex PCR, the TCRdb table keeps only in-frame clones and is missing some. The data hold 160,000 or so clones, with roughly 65% observed a single time. The source material was naive CD4+ T cells from blood. These receptors were obtained from a man aged 25-40 years with type 1 diabetes. Both conserved end residues are part of each CDR3. Fields, in order: D gene, clone size, J gene, V gene, CDR3 protein, CDR3 DNA. The D gene is left open where the match is weak. Size values are once, few and many counts, or a class for expanded clones, and some rows have none.

NA	NA	TRBJ2-1	TRBV21-1	CASSKRLVGLSYGNEQFF	TGTGCCAGCAGCAAGAGATTAGTAGGGCTTTCCTACGGGAATGAGCAGTTCTTC
TRBD1	NA	TRBJ1-2	TRBV29-1	CSVDQGADGYTF	TGCAGCGTTGACCAGGGGGCGGATGGCTACACCTTC
TRBD1	NA	TRBJ1-4	TRBV30	CAWSDKQGFNEKLFF	TGTGCCTGGAGTGATAAACAGGGGTTTAATGAAAAACTGTTTTTT
NA	NA	TRBJ1-4	TRBV9	CASSASRGVATNEKLFF	TGTGCCAGCAGCGCCAGCCGCGGGGTTGCAACTAATGAAAAACTGTTTTTT
TRBD2	NA	TRBJ2-3	TRBV4-3	CASSQERSAGGADTQYF	TGCGCCAGCAGCCAAGAAAGATCAGCGGGGGGGGCAGATACGCAGTATTTT
NA	NA	TRBJ2-4	TRBV7-2	CASSLPGALQYF	TGTGCCAGCAGCTTACCCGGGGCACTTCAGTACTTC
NA	NA	TRBJ2-3	TRBV25-1	CASSKRDTDTQYF	TGTGCCAGCAGCAAGAGGGATACAGATACGCAGTATTTT
NA	NA	TRBJ2-5	TRBV15	CATSGTIRDDQETQYF	TGTGCCACCAGCGGCACGATCCGGGACGATCAAGAGACCCAGTACTTC
TRBD1	NA	TRBJ2-7	TRBV7-2	CASSLGQGSVYEQYF	TGTGCCAGCAGCCTGGGACAGGGGTCCGTCTACGAGCAGTACTTC
NA	NA	TRBJ2-5	TRBV7-6	CASSLARETQYF	TGTGCCAGCAGCTTAGCGCGGGAGACCCAGTACTTC
NA	NA	TRBJ2-7	TRBV19	CASSPTTGSVGYEQYF	TGTGCCAGTAGTCCGACCACAGGGTCCGTAGGGTACGAGCAGTACTTC
NA	NA	TRBJ2-4	TRBV5-1	CASSSGSIVPIQYF	TGCGCCAGCAGTTCCGGGTCTATTGTGCCCATTCAGTACTTC
TRBD1	NA	TRBJ2-3	TRBV13	CASSSTGVGRETQYF	TGTGCCAGCAGCTCTACAGGGGTAGGGCGAGAGACGCAGTATTTT
NA	NA	TRBJ1-2	TRBV29-1	CSVEQSGPGYTF	TGCAGCGTTGAACAGAGCGGACCTGGCTACACCTTC
TRBD2	NA	TRBJ2-7	TRBV11-2	CASSDSSGGYEQYF	TGTGCCAGCAGTGATTCTAGCGGGGGCTACGAGCAGTACTTC
NA	once	TRBJ1-6	TRBV5-6	CASSPGTYSPLHF	TGTGCCAGCAGCCCCGGGACATATTCACCCCTCCACTTT
NA	few	TRBJ2-3	TRBV7-9	CASSMTGTIDTQYF	TGTGCCAGCAGCATGACCGGGACAATAGATACGCAGTATTTT
NA	NA	TRBJ2-7	TRBV11-2	CASTYPWRQSYEQYF	TGTGCCAGCACCTACCCCTGGCGGCAGTCCTACGAGCAGTACTTC
TRBD1	NA	TRBJ2-3	TRBV9	CASSLRQGNTDTQYF	TGTGCCAGCAGCCTAAGACAGGGAAATACAGATACGCAGTATTTT
NA	few	TRBJ1-1	TRBV7-2	CASSLVNTEAFF	TGTGCCAGCAGCTTAGTGAACACTGAAGCTTTCTTT